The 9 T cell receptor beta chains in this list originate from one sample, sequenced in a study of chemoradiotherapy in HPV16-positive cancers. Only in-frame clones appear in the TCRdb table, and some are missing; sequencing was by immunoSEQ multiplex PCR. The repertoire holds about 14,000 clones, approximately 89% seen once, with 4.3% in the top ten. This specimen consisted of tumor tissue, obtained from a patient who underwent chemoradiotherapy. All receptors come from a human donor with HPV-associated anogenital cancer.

CDR3 region: CASSDGLAGGGEQYF. For the CDR3, the DNA is TGTGCCAGCAGCGACGGACTAGCGGGAGGTGGCGAGCAGTACTTC. The chain is built from TRBV9 and TRBJ2-7; TRBD2 agrees at 14 bases. Trimming took 3 bases from V and 6 from J; bases not matched to a gene: 5. Per the germline V gene, CDR1 is SGDLS and CDR2 is YYNGEE. This CDR3 is built from 15 residues.

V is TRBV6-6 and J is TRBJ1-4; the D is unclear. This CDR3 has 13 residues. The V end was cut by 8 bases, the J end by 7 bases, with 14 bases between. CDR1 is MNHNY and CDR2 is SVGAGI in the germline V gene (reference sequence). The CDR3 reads CASSSRALEKLFF. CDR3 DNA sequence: TGTGCCAGCTCCTCCAGAGCCCTTGAAAAACTGTTTTTT.

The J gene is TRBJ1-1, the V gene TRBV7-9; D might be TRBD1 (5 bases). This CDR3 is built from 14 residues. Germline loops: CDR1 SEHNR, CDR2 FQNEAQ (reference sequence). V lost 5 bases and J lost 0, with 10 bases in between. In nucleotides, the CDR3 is TGTGCCAGCAGCCCTAGGGGACTGAACACTGAAGCTTTCTTT. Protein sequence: CASSPRGLNTEAFF.

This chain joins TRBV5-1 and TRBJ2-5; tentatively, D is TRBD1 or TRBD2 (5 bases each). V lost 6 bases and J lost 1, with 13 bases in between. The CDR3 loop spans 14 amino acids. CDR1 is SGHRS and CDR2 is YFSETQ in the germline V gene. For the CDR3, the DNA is TGCGCCAGCACACGGGGACCACTCCAAGAGACCCAGTACTTC. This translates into CASTRGPLQETQYF.

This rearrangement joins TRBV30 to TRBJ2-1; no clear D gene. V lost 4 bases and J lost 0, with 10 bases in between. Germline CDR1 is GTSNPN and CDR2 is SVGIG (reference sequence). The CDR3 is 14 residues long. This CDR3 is CAWKKESSYNEQFF. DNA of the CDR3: TGTGCCTGGAAGAAGGAGAGCTCCTACAATGAGCAGTTCTTC.

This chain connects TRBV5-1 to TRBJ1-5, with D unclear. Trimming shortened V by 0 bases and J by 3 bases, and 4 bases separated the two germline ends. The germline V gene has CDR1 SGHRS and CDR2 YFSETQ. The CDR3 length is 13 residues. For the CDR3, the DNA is TGCGCCAGCAGCTTGGGGACCAATCAGCCCCAGCATTTT. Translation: CASSLGTNQPQHF.

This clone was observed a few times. The CDR3 sequence: CASSSEGNYGYTF. The CDR3, as DNA: TGTGCCAGCAGTAGTGAAGGGAACTATGGCTACACCTTC. The chain is built from TRBV2 and TRBJ1-2; D is uncertain. The CDR3 runs 13 residues. The germline V gene encodes CDR1 SNHLY and CDR2 FYNNEI. V was pared by 5 bases and J by 2 bases, with 9 bases between.

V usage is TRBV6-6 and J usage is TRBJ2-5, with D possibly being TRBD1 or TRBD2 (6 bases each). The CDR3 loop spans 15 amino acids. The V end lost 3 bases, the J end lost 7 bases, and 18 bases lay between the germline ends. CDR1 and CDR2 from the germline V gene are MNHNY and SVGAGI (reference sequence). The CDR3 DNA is TGTGCCAGCAGTTATGGGGGACTGGGGGCTGGGACCCAGTACTTC. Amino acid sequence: CASSYGGLGAGTQYF.

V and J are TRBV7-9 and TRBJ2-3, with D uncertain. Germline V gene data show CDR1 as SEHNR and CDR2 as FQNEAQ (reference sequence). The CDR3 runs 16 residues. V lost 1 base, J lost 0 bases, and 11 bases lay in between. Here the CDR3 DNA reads TGTGCCAGCAGCTTAGGCTTGGATCTTAGCACAGATACGCAGTATTTT. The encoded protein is CASSLGLDLSTDTQYF.